This T cell receptor beta chain was captured in a study of tumor and adjacent non-tumor tissue in lung cancer. TCRbeta libraries were built with three rounds of nested PCR, modified from ARM-PCR. TCRdb reprocessed the multiplex PCR reads with MiXCR, giving one entry per CDR3 protein. The sample records about 110,000 distinct CDR3 sequences, 62% being singletons. Germline V gives CDR1 SGHAT, CDR2 FQNNGV. V was pared by 5 bases and J by 0 bases, with 14 bases between. There are 16 residues in the CDR3. This clonotype was recorded at least ten times. No cell sorting was done before RNA was extracted from the tissue. The normal lung tissue was taken more than 3 cm from the tumor edge.

This TCR was recovered from a man aged 60-69 years with non-small cell lung cancer. The rearrangement links TRBV11-2 to TRBJ1-3, with D hard to call. The sample taken for sequencing was distant non-tumor lung tissue. The chain's CDR3 is CASSRSEDSSGNTIYF. DNA for the CDR3: TGTGCCAGCAGCCGATCAGAGGATTCCTCTGGAAACACCATATATTTT.